This note documents a single T cell receptor (beta chain) sequence. This record comes from a study of cytotoxic CD8 clonotypes in ibrutinib-treated CLL. The CDR3 sequence is 16 residues long. CDR1 and CDR2 from the germline V gene are LNHDA and SQIVND (reference sequence). V was clipped by 8 bases and J by 5 bases; unmatched bases: 17. Clones were sequenced by immunoSEQ multiplex PCR, and TCRdb holds only the in-frame ones, with some missing. Of tens of thousands of clones listed, 71% are singletons. The source of this sequence is a human donor with chronic lymphocytic leukemia. The J gene is TRBJ1-2, the V gene TRBV19; the match to TRBD1 covers 7 bases. The specimen comprised PBMCs, sampled at disease progression, from a patient treated with ibrutinib. CDR3 residues: CASSYWTGGYPYGYTF. CDR3 nucleotides: TGTGCCAGTTCCTACTGGACAGGAGGGTACCCATATGGCTACACCTTC.